The 21 T cell receptor beta chains below all came from one sample that was sequenced in a study of blood T cells in healthy people across ages. A second PCR, run for about 6 to 12 cycles, used a sample-barcoded 5' primer plus a J-beta primer mix. Via MiXCR, TCRdb re-called the 5' RACE reads, giving one row per CDR3 protein. The sample records roughly 2 million distinct CDR3 sequences, 49% being singletons. The specimen sequenced was blood. The receptors come from a woman aged 35 to 49 in good health.

The chain has TRBV7-2 and TRBJ1-6; 7 bases are a match to TRBD1. This CDR3 region has 15 residues. The J segment lost 7 bases and the V segment lost 1 base, leaving 4 bases of the junction unmatched. Germline CDR1 and CDR2: SGHTA and FQGNSA. CDR3 in amino acids: CASSLGGTANSPLHF. CDR3 nucleotides: TGTGCCAGCAGCTTAGGGGGGACAGCAAATTCACCCCTCCACTTT.

In its sample, this clonotype was seen many times. The gene calls are TRBV29-1 and TRBJ2-5; maybe TRBD1 (6 bases). In germline, CDR1 is SQVTM, CDR2 ANQGSEA. The CDR3 totals 12 residues. The V and J ends lost 7 bases and 2 bases respectively, with 11 bases between them. CDR3: CSGQGYQETQYF. The DNA for the CDR3 is TGCAGCGGGCAGGGGTATCAAGAGACCCAGTACTTC.

The V and J genes are TRBV29-1 and TRBJ2-1, with 8 bases identical to TRBD1. The J segment lost 8 bases and the V segment lost 6 bases, leaving 6 bases of the junction unmatched. This CDR3 is 12 amino acids long. Germline V gene sequence: CDR1 SQVTM, CDR2 ANQGSEA. Here the CDR3 DNA reads TGCAGCGTCGAGGACAGGGTCGATGAGCAGTTCTTC. This codes for CSVEDRVDEQFF.

The chain is built from TRBV6-5 and TRBJ1-6; a possible D gene is TRBD1 (6 bases). The V gene lost 3 bases and the J gene lost 8 bases, with 14 bases spanning the gap. The CDR3 contains 15 residues. Germline loops: CDR1 MNHEY, CDR2 SVGAGI. The CDR3 DNA sequence: TGTGCCAGCAGTTATACGGGGGCCGTTGATTCACCCCTCCACTTT. Protein sequence: CASSYTGAVDSPLHF.

This clonotype occurred a few times. The rearrangement uses TRBV3-1 and TRBJ2-3; D remains unclear. The germline V gene has CDR1 LGHDT and CDR2 YNNKEL (reference sequence). V dropped 0 bases and J dropped 8 bases, with 6 bases sitting between them. This CDR3 spans 12 amino acids. CDR3 coding DNA: TGTGCCAGCAGCCAAGAAGCAGGTACGCAGTATTTT. Protein: CASSQEAGTQYF.

The V call is TRBV6-1, the J call TRBJ1-2; 7 bases agree with TRBD1. CDR3 size: 15 residues. Germline assignment: CDR1 MNHNS and CDR2 SASEGT. The ends lost 7 bases at V and 8 bases at J; junction bases unmatched: 16. The CDR3 is CASTLINRGVGGYTF. CDR3 DNA sequence: TGTGCCAGCACCCTAATTAACAGGGGAGTAGGCGGCTACACCTTC.

The rearrangement links TRBV29-1 to TRBJ1-1; 7 bases match TRBD1. This CDR3 is 13 amino acids long. V was pared by 3 bases and J by 4 bases, with 5 bases of the junction left unmatched. The germline V gene encodes CDR1 SQVTM and CDR2 ANQGSEA. The CDR3: CSVDDRVGTEAFF. DNA for the CDR3: TGCAGCGTTGATGACAGGGTTGGCACTGAAGCTTTCTTT. Full variable domain (rest looked up from reference TRBV29-1 and TRBJ1-1): SAVISQKPSRDICQRGTSLTIQCQVDSQVTMMFWYRQQPGQSLTLIATANQGSEATYESGFVIDKFPISRPNLTFSTLTVSNMSPEDSSIYLCSVDDRVGTEAFFGQGTRLTVV.

The chain recombines TRBV7-6 with TRBJ2-5; either TRBD1 or TRBD2 may fit D (5 bases each). V was trimmed by 2 bases and J by 0 bases, leaving 19 bases between them. The CDR3 extends over 18 amino acids. The germline V gene has CDR1 SGHVS and CDR2 FNYEAQ. For the CDR3, the DNA is TGTGCCAGCAGCTTAAGTGTTCGGGGCAGGACAAACCAAGAGACCCAGTACTTC. Translating it yields CASSLSVRGRTNQETQYF.

This chain links TRBV20-1 with TRBJ2-7; 8 bases agree with TRBD1. Matching the DNA end better, TRBJ2-5 makes the J call doubtful. Germline V gene lookup returns CDR1 DFQATT and CDR2 SNEGSKA (reference sequence). The CDR3 runs 14 residues. DNA for the CDR3: TGCAGTGCTAGAGGGGGGACAGGCTTGGAGACCCAGTACTTC. Translation: CSARGGTGLETQYF.

This clonotype came up many times. The chain carries TRBV28 and TRBJ2-7; tentatively, D is TRBD1 or TRBD2 (5 bases each). The CDR3 length is 13 residues. V shed 2 bases and J shed 3 bases, with 8 bases lying between them. CDR1 and CDR2 (germline): MDHEN, SYDVKM. This chain's CDR3 is CASSLGGRYEQYF. As DNA, the CDR3 is TGTGCCAGCAGTTTAGGGGGACGCTACGAGCAGTACTTC.

Only a few counts were recorded for this clonotype. The chain combines TRBV20-1 with TRBJ2-7, with D perhaps matching TRBD1 (6 bases). Germline V gives CDR1 DFQATT, CDR2 SNEGSKA (reference sequence). This CDR3 has 14 residues. The V end was cut by 3 bases, the J end by 2 bases, with 14 bases between. The CDR3 is CSARDPTGPYEQYF. The DNA of the CDR3 is TGCAGTGCTAGGGACCCTACAGGGCCCTACGAGCAGTACTTC.

The V gene is TRBV20-1, the J gene TRBJ2-7, with TRBD2 matching 8 bases. The length of the CDR3 is 16 residues. Germline CDR1 reads DFQATT; CDR2 reads SNEGSKA (reference sequence). V dropped 6 bases and J dropped 7; count of bases not matched to a gene: 20. The CDR3 DNA is TGCAGTGCCATCCTTCCGGGGCTAGCGGGCTACAATGAGCAGTACTTC. Translating gives CSAILPGLAGYNEQYF.

Only a few counts were recorded for this clonotype. The genes are TRBV7-2 and TRBJ1-2; possible D gene TRBD1, 6 bases. The germline gives CDR1 SGHTA, CDR2 FQGNSA. The length of the CDR3 is 14 residues. Between the trimmed V and J ends, which lost 6 bases and 2 bases, there was a span of 13 bases. The CDR3: CASRPGTSNYGYTF. The CDR3 nucleotides are TGTGCCAGCAGGCCCGGGACATCGAACTATGGCTACACCTTC.

This clonotype was detected only a few times. The chain employs TRBV4-3 and TRBJ2-5; D possibly matches TRBD1 or TRBD2 (5 bases each). The CDR3 has 14 residues. V gave up 5 bases and J gave up 1 base, with 11 bases separating them. Germline V gives CDR1 LGHNA, CDR2 YSLEER. The DNA of the CDR3 is TGCGCCAGCAGCTTCACCGGGACCCAAGAGACCCAGTACTTC. It is translated as CASSFTGTQETQYF.

J is TRBJ2-3 and V is TRBV5-1, with 7 bases identical to TRBD1. This CDR3 region has 16 residues. V lost 4 bases and J lost 5; bases outside the gene matches: 13. CDR1 is SGHRS and CDR2 is YFSETQ in the germline V gene. The CDR3 here is CASSKKTGLRGDTQYF. The CDR3 nucleotides are TGCGCCAGCAGCAAAAAGACAGGGTTACGTGGAGATACGCAGTATTTT.

The chain combines TRBV12-3 or TRBV12-4 with TRBJ2-2, with unresolved D. V was pared by 7 bases and J by 6 bases, with 15 bases between. The CDR3 is 14 amino acids. The CDR3 here is CASTLDLRAGELFF. CDR3 sequence (DNA): TGTGCCAGCACGTTGGACCTAAGGGCCGGGGAGCTGTTTTTT.

V usage is TRBV20-1 and J usage is TRBJ2-2, with 7 bases aligning to TRBD1. J gave up 0 bases and V 1 base, and 5 bases lay outside the gene matches. This CDR3 has 16 amino acids. Germline V gene lookup returns CDR1 DFQATT and CDR2 SNEGSKA (reference sequence). The CDR3 DNA sequence: TGCAGTGCTAGAGGATGGACAGGAACGAACACCGGGGAGCTGTTTTTT. Its protein product is CSARGWTGTNTGELFF.

This clonotype was detected a few times. The chain is built from TRBV6-2 or TRBV6-3 and TRBJ2-1, with 8 positions matching TRBD1. CDR1 and CDR2 (germline): MNHEY, SVGEGT. V shed 2 bases, J shed 8 bases, and the junction held 11 bases outside the gene matches. The CDR3 has 16 residues. This CDR3 reads CASSYPDRVAWDEQFF. The CDR3 DNA reads as TGTGCCAGCAGTTACCCGGACAGGGTGGCCTGGGATGAGCAGTTCTTC.

This clonotype was counted only a few times. The chain recombines TRBV12-3 or TRBV12-4 with TRBJ2-5, with D hard to call. This CDR3 has 13 amino acids. The V gene lost 5 bases and the J gene lost 1 base, with 8 bases spanning the gap. The CDR3 loop is CASSVESQETQYF. The DNA for the CDR3 is TGTGCCAGCAGTGTAGAGAGCCAAGAGACCCAGTACTTC.

This clonotype was found many times. The genes are TRBV29-1 and TRBJ2-7; 8 bases match TRBD1. This CDR3 spans 12 amino acids. Looked up from germline, CDR1 is SQVTM and CDR2 is ANQGSEA. The trim removed 6 bases at V and 7 bases at J, leaving 8 bases unmatched. In nucleotides, the CDR3 is TGCAGCGTCCACAGGGGGACGGGGGAGCAGTACTTC. Amino acids: CSVHRGTGEQYF.

This clonotype was seen more than once but under ten times. CDR3: CASSPKRGGFNQETQYF. The CDR3 DNA sequence: TGCGCCAGCAGCCCGAAGCGGGGGGGATTCAACCAAGAGACCCAGTACTTC. V gene TRBV5-1 combines with J gene TRBJ2-5; TRBD2 aligns across 10 bases. This CDR3 comprises 17 residues. The germline gives CDR1 SGHRS, CDR2 YFSETQ. The V gene end was trimmed by 4 bases and the J gene end by 0 bases; junction bases not matched to a gene: 9.